Sequencing of this T cell receptor beta chain was carried out in a study of post-analysis software for immune sequencing data. General study points: In patients, TRBV5-6, TRBV5-1 and TRBV20-1 belonged to roughly 5 TRBV segments found more frequently than in controls.

Sequencing libraries made from TCR beta cDNA carried unique molecular identifiers. TCRdb processed the PCR reads anew with MiXCR; each CDR3 protein has one entry. The sample consists of fewer than 550,000 distinct CDR3 sequences, approximately 31% of them appearing once. This clonotype was seen a few times. Its antigen is not known. Trimming removed 0 bases at V and 8 bases at J, with 19 bases between. Germline CDR1 and CDR2: SGHDN and FVKESK. This CDR3 is 16 amino acids long. The specimen was blood. The gene calls are TRBV14 and TRBJ1-2; the D is unclear. This clonotype was obtained from a girl between 2 and 17 years old with multiple sclerosis. CDR3 DNA: TGTGCCAGCAGCCAAGATCCGGAACGGGCGGCCATCGGCTACACCTTC. This translates into CASSQDPERAAIGYTF. Complete variable domain (other parts from reference TRBV14 and TRBJ1-2): EAGVTQFPSHSVIEKGQTVTLRCDPISGHDNLYWYRRVMGKEIKFLLHFVKESKQDESGMPNNRFLAERTGGTYSTLKVQPAELEDSGVYFCASSQDPERAAIGYTFGSGTRLTVV.